This T cell receptor (beta chain) appears in the sequencing data of a study of Ad26.COV2.S vaccination and SARS-CoV-2 variants. Sequencing was performed with immunoSEQ multiplex PCR; in TCRdb, only in-frame clones are kept and a portion is missing. Of around 370,000 clones listed, 92% are singletons. The CDR3 sequence is 14 residues long. CDR1 and CDR2 (germline): SGHRS, YFSETQ. The V end lost 2 bases, the J end lost 3 bases, and 10 bases lay between the germline ends. The chain couples TRBV5-1 to TRBJ2-3; D might be TRBD2 (6 bases). The specimen was peripheral blood, collected after recovery from COVID-19. This sequence was found in a human donor who had recovered from COVID-19. CDR3: CASSFGTLTDTQYF. CDR3 nucleotide sequence: TGCGCCAGCAGCTTCGGGACTCTGACAGATACGCAGTATTTT.